Following are 5 T cell receptor beta chains from one sample sequenced in a study of shared clonotypes between healthy human individuals. Method: immunoSEQ multiplex PCR; TCRdb's copy keeps in-frame clones and lacks some. The repertoire has about 1 million clones, under 80% of them found once; the top ten carry approximately 1.5%. Input material: memory CD4+ T cells sorted from blood. Subset described: CD45RA-negative fraction. These receptors all come from a man aged 18-30 years in good health.

The CDR3 coding sequence is TGTGCCAGCAGAGCCGCCGACAGTTTTGGAAACACCATATATTTT. It is translated as CASRAADSFGNTIYF. This chain joins TRBV28 and TRBJ1-3; D is possibly TRBD1 (5 bases). Trimming left V 6 bases short and J 3 bases short, with 15 bases between. Germline V gene data show CDR1 as MDHEN and CDR2 as SYDVKM. CDR3 length: 15 amino acids. Full variable domain (remainder filled in from reference TRBV28 and TRBJ1-3): DVKVTQSSRYLVKRTGEKVFLECVQDMDHENMFWYRQDPGLGLRLIYFSYDVKMKEKGDIPEGYSVSREKKERFSLILESASTNQTSMYLCASRAADSFGNTIYFGEGSWLTVV.

The rearrangement joins TRBV4-1 to TRBJ2-2; D is uncertain. The CDR3 covers 15 residues. Per germline, CDR1 MGHRA and CDR2 YSYEKL. V lost 1 base, J lost 0 bases, and 6 bases lay in between. CDR3 in amino acids: CASSQVTPNTGELFF. The CDR3, as DNA: TGCGCCAGCAGCCAAGTTACACCGAACACCGGGGAGCTGTTTTTT.

This chain links TRBV5-6 with TRBJ1-6; TRBD1 agrees at 9 bases. The CDR3 extends over 17 amino acids. V lost 4 bases to trimming and J lost 10 bases; unmatched junction nucleotides: 15. The V gene's germline CDR1 is SGHDT and CDR2 YYEEEE. For the CDR3, the DNA is TGTGCCAGCAGCCACCGCCGCCGGGACAGGGTGAACTCACCCCTCCACTTT. Protein: CASSHRRRDRVNSPLHF.

The chain recombines TRBV7-9 with TRBJ2-3; 9 nucleotides match TRBD2. The length of the CDR3 is 17 residues. V shed 1 base and J 3 bases; nucleotides not matched to a gene: 8. Germline CDR1 and CDR2: SEHNR and FQNEAQ (reference sequence). The CDR3 protein is CASSLGGTSSLTDTQYF. In DNA form, the CDR3 reads TGTGCCAGCAGCTTAGGGGGGACTAGCTCTCTTACAGATACGCAGTATTTT.

Details on this clone: At one boundary the junction diverges from the germline segment, which might be a read error. The chain carries TRBV4-3 and TRBJ2-2; weak D call: TRBD2 (6 bases). The CDR3 runs 17 residues. CDR1 LGHNA and CDR2 YSLEER come from the germline V gene. CDR3 residues: CASSQLSRDFEHRGAVF. The CDR3 coding sequence is TGCGCCAGCAGCCAACTATCCCGGGACTTCGAACACCGGGGAGCTGTTTTT.